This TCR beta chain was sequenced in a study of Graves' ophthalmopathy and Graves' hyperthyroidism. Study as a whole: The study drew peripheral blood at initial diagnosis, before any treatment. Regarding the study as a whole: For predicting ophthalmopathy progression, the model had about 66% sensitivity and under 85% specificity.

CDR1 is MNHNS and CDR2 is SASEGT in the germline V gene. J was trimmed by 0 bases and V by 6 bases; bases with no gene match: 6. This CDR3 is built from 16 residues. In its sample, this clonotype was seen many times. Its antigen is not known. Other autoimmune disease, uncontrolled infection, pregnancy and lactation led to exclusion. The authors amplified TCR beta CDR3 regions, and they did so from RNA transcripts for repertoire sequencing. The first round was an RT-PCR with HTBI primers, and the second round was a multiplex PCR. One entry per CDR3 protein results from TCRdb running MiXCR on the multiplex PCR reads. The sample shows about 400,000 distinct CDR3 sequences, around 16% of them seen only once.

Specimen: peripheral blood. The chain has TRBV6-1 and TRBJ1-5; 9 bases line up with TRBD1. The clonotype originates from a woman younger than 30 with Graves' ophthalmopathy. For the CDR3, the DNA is TGTGCCAGCAGGAAGGGGACAGGGAATAGCAATCAGCCCCAGCATTTT. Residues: CASRKGTGNSNQPQHF.